This T cell receptor beta chain was sequenced during a study of T cells in Graves' hyperthyroidism and ophthalmopathy. Study overall: Before any treatment, at initial diagnosis, peripheral blood was collected.

This CDR3 spans 15 amino acids. The V and J ends lost 5 bases and 9 bases respectively, with 17 bases between them. The TCR beta CDR3 regions underwent amplification using RNA transcripts as the source. RT-PCR in the first round (using the HTBI primer set) targeted the TCR CDR3. TCRdb used MiXCR to reprocess the multiplex PCR reads, holding one entry per CDR3 protein. The sample shows nearly 250,000 distinct CDR3 sequences, around 17% of them seen only once. This clonotype was counted many times. V gene TRBV12-3 or TRBV12-4 combines with J gene TRBJ1-6; D is unclear. This TCR was recovered from a woman in her late teens or twenties with Graves' ophthalmopathy. The source material was blood. DNA of the CDR3: TGTGCCAGCAGTAACGCAGAAGCGGGTGCTTCACCCCTCCACTTT. Amino acids: CASSNAEAGASPLHF.